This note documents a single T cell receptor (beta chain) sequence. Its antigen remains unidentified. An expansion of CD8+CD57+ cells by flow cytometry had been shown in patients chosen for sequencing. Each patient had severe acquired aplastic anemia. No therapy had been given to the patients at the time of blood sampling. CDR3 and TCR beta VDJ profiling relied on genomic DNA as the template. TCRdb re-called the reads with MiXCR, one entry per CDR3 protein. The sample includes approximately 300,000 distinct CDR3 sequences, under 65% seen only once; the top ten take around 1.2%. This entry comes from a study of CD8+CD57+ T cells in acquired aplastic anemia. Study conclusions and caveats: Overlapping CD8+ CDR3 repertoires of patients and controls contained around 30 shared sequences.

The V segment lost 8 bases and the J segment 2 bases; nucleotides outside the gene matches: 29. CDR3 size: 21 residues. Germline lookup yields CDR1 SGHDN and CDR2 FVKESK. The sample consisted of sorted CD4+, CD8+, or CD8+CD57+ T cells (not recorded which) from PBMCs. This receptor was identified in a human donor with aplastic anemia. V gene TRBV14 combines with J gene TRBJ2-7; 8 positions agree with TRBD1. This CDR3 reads CASSPLPHEPEPGQEAYEQYF. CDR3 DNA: TGTGCCAGCTCACCACTCCCCCACGAACCGGAACCGGGACAGGAAGCCTACGAGCAGTACTTC.